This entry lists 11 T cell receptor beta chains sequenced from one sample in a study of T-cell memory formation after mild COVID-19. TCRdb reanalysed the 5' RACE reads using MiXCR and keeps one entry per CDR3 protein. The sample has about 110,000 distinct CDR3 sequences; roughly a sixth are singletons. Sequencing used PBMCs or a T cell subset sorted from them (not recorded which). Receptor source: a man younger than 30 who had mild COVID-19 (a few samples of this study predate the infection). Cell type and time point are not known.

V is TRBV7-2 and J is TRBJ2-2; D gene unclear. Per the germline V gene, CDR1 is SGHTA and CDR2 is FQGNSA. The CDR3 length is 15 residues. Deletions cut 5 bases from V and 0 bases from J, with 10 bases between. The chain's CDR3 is CASSQYQTNTGELFF. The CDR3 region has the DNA TGTGCCAGCAGCCAGTACCAAACGAACACCGGGGAGCTGTTTTTT.

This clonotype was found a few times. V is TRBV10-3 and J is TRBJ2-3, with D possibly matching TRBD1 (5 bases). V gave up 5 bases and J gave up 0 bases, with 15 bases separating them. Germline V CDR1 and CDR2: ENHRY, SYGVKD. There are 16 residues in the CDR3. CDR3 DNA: TGTGCCATCAGTCCACTCAGGGCCACTAGCACAGATACGCAGTATTTT. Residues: CAISPLRATSTDTQYF.

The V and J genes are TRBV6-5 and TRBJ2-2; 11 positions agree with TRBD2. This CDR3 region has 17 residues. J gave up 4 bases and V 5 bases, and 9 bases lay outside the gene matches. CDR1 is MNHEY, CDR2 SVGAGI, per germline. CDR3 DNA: TGTGCCAGCAGTCCTACCCGACTAGCGGGGACCACCGGGGAGCTGTTTTTT. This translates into CASSPTRLAGTTGELFF.

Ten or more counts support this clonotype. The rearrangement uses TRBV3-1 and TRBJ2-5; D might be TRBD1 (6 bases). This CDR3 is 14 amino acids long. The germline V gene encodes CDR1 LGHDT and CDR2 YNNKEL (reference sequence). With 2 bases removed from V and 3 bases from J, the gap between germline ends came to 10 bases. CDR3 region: CASSQTQGKETQYF. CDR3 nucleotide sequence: TGTGCCAGCAGCCAAACACAGGGAAAAGAGACCCAGTACTTC.

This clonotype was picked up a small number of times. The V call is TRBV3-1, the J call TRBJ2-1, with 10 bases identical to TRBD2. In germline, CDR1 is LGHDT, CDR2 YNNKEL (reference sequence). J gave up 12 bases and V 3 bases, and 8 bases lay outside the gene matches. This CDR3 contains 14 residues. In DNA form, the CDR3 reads TGTGCCAGCAGCCAGCCCCTAGCGGGGGCCGGGCAGTTCTTC. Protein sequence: CASSQPLAGAGQFF.

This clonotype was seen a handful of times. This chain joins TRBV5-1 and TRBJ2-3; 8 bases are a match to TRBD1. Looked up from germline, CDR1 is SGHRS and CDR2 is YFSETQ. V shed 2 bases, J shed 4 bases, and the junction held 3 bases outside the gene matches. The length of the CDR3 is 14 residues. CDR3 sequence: CASSLRTGPDTQYF. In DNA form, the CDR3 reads TGCGCCAGCAGCTTAAGGACAGGGCCAGATACGCAGTATTTT.

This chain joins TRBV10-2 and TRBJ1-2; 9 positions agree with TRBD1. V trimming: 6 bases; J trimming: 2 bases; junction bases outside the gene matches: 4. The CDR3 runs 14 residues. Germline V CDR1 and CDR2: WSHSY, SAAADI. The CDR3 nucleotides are TGCGCCAGCAGGAGGACAGGGGAAAACTATGGCTACACCTTC. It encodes CASRRTGENYGYTF.

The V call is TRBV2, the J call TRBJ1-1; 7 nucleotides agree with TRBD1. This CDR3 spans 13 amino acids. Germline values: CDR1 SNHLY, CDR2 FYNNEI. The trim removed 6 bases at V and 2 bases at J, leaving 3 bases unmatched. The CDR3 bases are TGTGCCAGCAGGCGGGACAGTAACACTGAAGCTTTCTTT. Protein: CASRRDSNTEAFF.

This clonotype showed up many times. CDR3 sequence reads: CASSTGTGGTDTQYF. As DNA, the CDR3 is TGCGCCAGCAGCACAGGGACAGGGGGCACAGATACGCAGTATTTT. The chain has TRBV5-1 and TRBJ2-3; 10 bases are a match to TRBD1. With V trimmed by 4 bases and J by 1 base, 3 bases remained unmatched. The CDR3 sequence is 15 residues long. CDR1 and CDR2 (germline): SGHRS, YFSETQ.

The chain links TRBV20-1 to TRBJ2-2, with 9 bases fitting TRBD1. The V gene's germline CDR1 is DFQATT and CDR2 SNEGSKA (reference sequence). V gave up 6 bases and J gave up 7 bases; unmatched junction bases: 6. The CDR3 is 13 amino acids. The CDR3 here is CSAPGQGLGELFF. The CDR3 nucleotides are TGCAGTGCACCGGGACAGGGACTCGGGGAGCTGTTTTTT.

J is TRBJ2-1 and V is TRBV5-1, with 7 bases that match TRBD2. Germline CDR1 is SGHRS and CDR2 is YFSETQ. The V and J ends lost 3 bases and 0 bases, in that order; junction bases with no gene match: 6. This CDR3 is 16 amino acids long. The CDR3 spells CASSSERGSSYNEQFF. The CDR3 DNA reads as TGCGCCAGCAGCTCCGAGCGGGGAAGCTCCTACAATGAGCAGTTCTTC. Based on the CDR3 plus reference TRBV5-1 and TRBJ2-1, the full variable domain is KAGVTQTPRYLIKTRGQQVTLSCSPISGHRSVSWYQQTPGQGLQFLFEYFSETQRNKGNFPGRFSGRQFSNSRSEMNVSTLELGDSALYLCASSSERGSSYNEQFFGPGTRLTVL.